Listed here are 18 T cell receptor beta chains from one sample, sequenced in a study of T cell repertoires in cytomegalovirus infection. MiXCR was run by TCRdb on the reads, yielding one entry per CDR3 protein. This sample carries nearly 700,000 distinct CDR3 sequences, approximately 33% of them seen once, and the ten largest clones take roughly 20%. These receptors' antigens are unknown. Sequences were derived from cultured PBMCs, sampled from culture after CMV antigen stimulation. These receptors originate from a human donor in good health (CMV status not recorded). Some clones in this sample may be carry-over from other donors' samples.

This clonotype has only a few counts. This chain uses TRBV7-9 with TRBJ2-1; 7 bases line up with TRBD2. Per the germline V gene, CDR1 is SEHNR and CDR2 is FQNEAQ (reference sequence). The ends lost 5 bases at V and 3 bases at J; junction bases unmatched: 7. This CDR3 region has 15 residues. CDR3 nucleotides: TGTGCCAGCAGCGGGAGGGAAGAGGTCTACAATGAGCAGTTCTTC. Translating it yields CASSGREEVYNEQFF.

This clonotype came up many times. The chain links TRBV7-8 to TRBJ1-1, with D unclear. Per the germline V gene, CDR1 is SGHVS and CDR2 is FQNEAQ. The V gene lost 3 bases and the J gene lost 4 bases, with 9 bases spanning the gap. The CDR3 extends over 13 amino acids. The CDR3 spells CASSFGESTEAFF. In DNA, the CDR3 is TGTGCCAGCAGCTTTGGGGAAAGCACTGAAGCTTTCTTT. The full variable domain, its missing parts supplied by reference TRBV7-8 and TRBJ1-1, is GAGVSQSPRYKVAKRGQDVALRCDPISGHVSLFWYQQALGQGPEFLTYFQNEAQLDKSGLPSDRFFAERPEGSVSTLKIQRTQQEDSAVYLCASSFGESTEAFFGQGTRLTVV.

This chain joins TRBV19 and TRBJ2-4; TRBD2 agrees at 9 bases. This CDR3 contains 14 residues. Germline trimming cut 3 bases from V and 4 bases from J; bases unmatched to any gene: 1. Germline V gene data show CDR1 as LNHDA and CDR2 as SQIVND (reference sequence). The CDR3 DNA is TGTGCCAGTAGTATTGCGGGAGGGAAAAACATTCAGTACTTC. It translates to CASSIAGGKNIQYF.

The chain joins TRBV5-1 to TRBJ1-2; no definite D call. This CDR3 comprises 14 residues. The V and J ends lost 4 bases and 8 bases respectively, with 18 bases between them. Germline CDR1 and CDR2: SGHRS and YFSETQ. CDR3 sequence (DNA): TGCGCCAGCAGCCCCGGATCCGACGCGCGGGGCTACACCTTC. Its translation is CASSPGSDARGYTF.

About this clonotype: Since a much larger clone is just one base distant, this may be a read error. The chain is built from TRBV7-2 and TRBJ1-5; D possibly corresponds to TRBD1 (5 bases). CDR3 length: 15 residues. The germline gives CDR1 SGHTA, CDR2 FQGNSA. CDR3 DNA sequence: TGTGCCAGCAGCCCCACCGGGGCCCAAAATCAGCCCCGGCATTTT. Protein: CASSPTGAQNQPRHF.

This clonotype was recorded a few times. V and J are TRBV12-5 and TRBJ2-5; 8 nucleotides match TRBD2. The germline gives CDR1 LGHNT, CDR2 FRNRAP. Trimming at V came to 0 bases and at J to 2 bases, leaving 8 bases not matched to a gene. CDR3 length equals 17 residues. The CDR3 DNA follows: TGTGCTAGTGGTTTGGTGAAGGACGGGGGGGCGCAAGAGACCCAGTACTTC. Encoded protein: CASGLVKDGGAQETQYF.

This clonotype has a count of ten or more. The CDR3 here is CASSQAPSTDTQYF. The CDR3 DNA follows: TGTGCCAGCAGCCAAGCCCCCAGCACAGATACGCAGTATTTT. The rearrangement joins TRBV7-2 to TRBJ2-3; D unclear. This CDR3 comprises 14 residues. CDR1 and CDR2 (germline): SGHTA, FQGNSA. Deletions cut 5 bases from V and 0 bases from J, with 9 bases between.

This clonotype was observed many times. V is TRBV7-8 and J is TRBJ1-6, with D perhaps TRBD1 (5 bases). V lost 2 bases and J lost 11, with 19 bases in between. The CDR3 runs to 16 residues. Germline values: CDR1 SGHVS, CDR2 FQNEAQ. CDR3 in DNA: TGTGCCAGCAGCTTACGCGGACGGGGGATATCGCCACCCCTCCACTTT. Protein product: CASSLRGRGISPPLHF. Combining the CDR3 with reference TRBV7-8 and TRBJ1-6 gives the whole variable domain GAGVSQSPRYKVAKRGQDVALRCDPISGHVSLFWYQQALGQGPEFLTYFQNEAQLDKSGLPSDRFFAERPEGSVSTLKIQRTQQEDSAVYLCASSLRGRGISPPLHFGNGTRLTVT.

Only a few counts were recorded for this clonotype. The chain combines TRBV28 with TRBJ2-7; a possible D gene is TRBD2 (5 bases). The germline gives CDR1 MDHEN, CDR2 SYDVKM. V lost 4 bases and J 4 bases, leaving 5 bases between the germline ends. There are 11 residues in the CDR3. DNA for the CDR3: TGTGCCAGCAGTTGGAGGTACGAGCAGTACTTC. Its protein is CASSWRYEQYF.

This clonotype was counted a few times. The chain couples TRBV7-2 to TRBJ2-5, with D uncertain. CDR1 is SGHTA and CDR2 is FQGNSA in the germline V gene. This CDR3 contains 16 residues. V was trimmed by 1 base and J by 4 bases, leaving 16 bases between them. The CDR3 is CASSLDRSLVGETQYF. As DNA, the CDR3 is TGTGCCAGCAGCTTAGACCGGTCCTTGGTGGGAGAGACCCAGTACTTC.

Only a few counts were recorded for this clonotype. The chain's CDR3 is CSASFTVGETQYF. The CDR3 DNA reads as TGCAGTGCTAGTTTCACTGTCGGGGAGACCCAGTACTTC. V and J are TRBV20-1 and TRBJ2-5; no definite D call. Looked up from germline, CDR1 is DFQATT and CDR2 is SNEGSKA (reference sequence). The CDR3 is made up of 13 amino acids. V was clipped by 3 bases and J by 5 bases, with 13 bases between them.

A word on this clonotype: The junction departs from germline at one end; a sequencing error may be responsible. This chain connects TRBV7-2 to TRBJ2-1; 7 bases are shared with TRBD2. This CDR3 contains 16 residues. Germline V lookup: CDR1 SGHTA, CDR2 FQGNSA. Here the CDR3 reads CASSLASGSIYNEQFF. In nucleotides, the CDR3 is TGTGCCAGCAGCCTAGCTAGCGGATCGATATACAATGAGCAGTTCTTC.

This clonotype was seen a few times. The chain is built from TRBV27 and TRBJ1-2; tentative D call: TRBD1 (6 bases). The V gene lost 7 bases and the J gene lost 5 bases, with 20 bases spanning the gap. The CDR3 consists of 15 residues. Germline-derived CDR1 and CDR2 are MNHEY and SMNVEV (reference sequence). The CDR3 coding sequence is TGTGCCAGCACCCCTGGGGGGGGCGCGCGGTATGGCTACACCTTC. Its translation: CASTPGGGARYGYTF.

This clonotype was found many times. The chain has TRBV4-1 and TRBJ2-1; 8 positions agree with TRBD2. Germline V gene data show CDR1 as MGHRA and CDR2 as YSYEKL. The CDR3 has 15 amino acids. V lost 4 bases and J lost 5; bases outside the gene matches: 7. The CDR3 here is CASSPRGGVNNEQFF. Written as DNA, the CDR3 is TGCGCCAGCAGCCCTCGGGGGGGCGTAAACAATGAGCAGTTCTTC.

The rearrangement uses TRBV6-5 and TRBJ2-2; D is undetermined. Germline V gene lookup returns CDR1 MNHEY and CDR2 SVGAGI. The CDR3 covers 13 residues. The V gene lost 2 bases and the J gene lost 6 bases, with 7 bases spanning the gap. CDR3 coding DNA: TGTGCCAGCAGTTACGGGGTTTCCGGGGAGCTGTTTTTT. It yields the protein CASSYGVSGELFF.

This chain joins TRBV6-6 and TRBJ2-2; D is undetermined. Germline CDR1 MNHNY, CDR2 SVGAGI (reference sequence). This CDR3 contains 17 residues. Trimming removed 2 bases from V and 1 base from J, with 14 bases in between. The CDR3 spells CASSYLGRNMNTGELFF. The CDR3 nucleotides are TGTGCCAGCAGTTACCTCGGACGGAACATGAACACCGGGGAGCTGTTTTTT.

The V gene is TRBV20-1, the J gene TRBJ2-1; 12 nucleotides match TRBD2. This CDR3 spans 14 amino acids. J gave up 10 bases and V 5 bases, and 9 bases lay outside the gene matches. The germline CDR1 and CDR2 sequences are DFQATT and SNEGSKA (reference sequence). CDR3 nucleotides: TGCAGTGCTCCCCTAGCGGGGGGGCCGAGAGAGCAGTTCTTC. It yields the protein CSAPLAGGPREQFF.

V usage is TRBV28 and J usage is TRBJ2-2; D remains unclear. With 3 bases removed from V and 4 bases from J, the gap between germline ends came to 12 bases. The CDR3 contains 15 residues. CDR1 is MDHEN, CDR2 SYDVKM, per germline. The CDR3 is CASSFLGSGTGELFF. CDR3 DNA: TGTGCCAGCAGTTTTTTGGGGTCGGGCACCGGGGAGCTGTTTTTT.